This T cell receptor (beta chain) stems from a study of blood T cell repertoires in COVID-19. As for the study in general: The samples span acute and convalescent COVID-19 from the United States, Italy and Spain. The analysed material was cDNA or gDNA that came from T cells, B-cell-depleted T cells, or PBMCs.

V lost 4 bases and J lost 3; bases outside the gene matches: 10. CDR3 length: 16 residues. Looked up from germline, CDR1 is SGHTA and CDR2 is FQGNSA. Patients of the Seattle cohort, enrolled during active infection, were followed longitudinally. As handled by the study authors: By means of reference gene primer amplification, nucleated cell counts were estimated. Using immunoSEQ multiplex PCR, the repertoire was profiled, and TCRdb retains in-frame clones only, with some absent. V, J and clone size reflect that table, while D and trimming were determined from the DNA. The repertoire consists of almost 400,000 clones, with 87% occurring once and the leading ten covering about 2.5%.

This clonotype originated in a woman in her sixties with COVID-19, enrolled during active disease. The specimen sequenced was peripheral blood. The chain links TRBV7-2 to TRBJ2-7, with 9 bases lining up with TRBD1. The CDR3 bases are TGTGCCAGCAGCTCGGCGAGAGACAGGGGGGGCTACGAGCAGTACTTC. The encoded protein is CASSSARDRGGYEQYF.